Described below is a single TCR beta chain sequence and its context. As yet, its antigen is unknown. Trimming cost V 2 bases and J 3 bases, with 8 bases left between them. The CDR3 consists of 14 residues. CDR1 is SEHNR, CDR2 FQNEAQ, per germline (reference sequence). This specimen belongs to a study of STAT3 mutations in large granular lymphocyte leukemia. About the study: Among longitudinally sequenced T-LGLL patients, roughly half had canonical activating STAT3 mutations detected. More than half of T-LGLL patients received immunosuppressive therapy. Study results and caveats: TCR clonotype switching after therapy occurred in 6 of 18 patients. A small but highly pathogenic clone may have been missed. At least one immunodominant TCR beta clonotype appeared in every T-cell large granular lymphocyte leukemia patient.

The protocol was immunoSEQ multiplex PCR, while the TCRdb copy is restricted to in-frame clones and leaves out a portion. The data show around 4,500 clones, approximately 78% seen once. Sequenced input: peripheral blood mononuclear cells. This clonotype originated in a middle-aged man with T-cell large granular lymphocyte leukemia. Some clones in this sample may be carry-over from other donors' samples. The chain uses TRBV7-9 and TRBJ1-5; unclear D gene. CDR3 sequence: CASSLSSPNQPQHF. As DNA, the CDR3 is TGTGCCAGCAGCTTATCCAGCCCCAATCAGCCCCAGCATTTT.